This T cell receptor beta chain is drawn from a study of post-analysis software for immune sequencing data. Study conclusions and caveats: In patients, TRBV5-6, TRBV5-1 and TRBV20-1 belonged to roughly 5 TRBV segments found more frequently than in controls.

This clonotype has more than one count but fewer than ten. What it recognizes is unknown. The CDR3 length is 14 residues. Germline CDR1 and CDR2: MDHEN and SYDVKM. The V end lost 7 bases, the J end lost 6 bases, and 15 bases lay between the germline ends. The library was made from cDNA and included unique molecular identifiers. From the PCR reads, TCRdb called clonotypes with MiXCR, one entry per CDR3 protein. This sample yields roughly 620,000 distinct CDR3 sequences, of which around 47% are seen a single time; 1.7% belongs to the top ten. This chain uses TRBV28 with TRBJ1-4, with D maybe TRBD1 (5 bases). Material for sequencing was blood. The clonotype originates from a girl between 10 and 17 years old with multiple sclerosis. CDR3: CASTKFTGYEKLFF. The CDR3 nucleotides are TGTGCCAGCACCAAATTTACAGGTTATGAAAAACTGTTTTTT.